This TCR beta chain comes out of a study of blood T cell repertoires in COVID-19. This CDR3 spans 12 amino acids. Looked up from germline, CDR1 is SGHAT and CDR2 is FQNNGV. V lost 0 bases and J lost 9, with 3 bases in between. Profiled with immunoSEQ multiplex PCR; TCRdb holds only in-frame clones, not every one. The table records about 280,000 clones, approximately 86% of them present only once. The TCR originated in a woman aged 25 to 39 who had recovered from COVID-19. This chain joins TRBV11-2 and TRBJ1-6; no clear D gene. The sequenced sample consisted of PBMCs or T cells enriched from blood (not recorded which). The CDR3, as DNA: TGTGCCAGCAGCTTAGATCTTTCACCCCTCCACTTT. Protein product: CASSLDLSPLHF.